The entry below describes one TCR beta chain. Its antigen is as yet unknown. These data belong to a study of T-cell memory formation after mild COVID-19. TCRdb reanalysed the 5' RACE reads using MiXCR and keeps one entry per CDR3 protein. Among a few hundred thousand distinct CDR3 sequences, 20% to 25% were seen once, and the ten largest hold roughly a fifth. The germline V gene has CDR1 SGHRS and CDR2 YFSETQ. The CDR3 spans 15 residues. Deletions cut 2 bases from V and 1 base from J, with 9 bases between. Notes on the study in general: The appearance of some responding clones in pre-infection memory suggested that cross-reactive memory joined.

This TCR came from a man aged 18 to 29 who had mild COVID-19 (a few samples of this study predate the infection). Cell type and time point are not known. Sequencing was done on a sample of PBMCs or a T cell subset sorted from them (not recorded which). The V gene is TRBV5-1, the J gene TRBJ2-2, with D possibly being TRBD1 or TRBD2 (5 bases each). DNA for the CDR3: TGCGCCAGCAGCTTAATGGGGGTGAACACCGGGGAGCTGTTTTTT. Translated: CASSLMGVNTGELFF.